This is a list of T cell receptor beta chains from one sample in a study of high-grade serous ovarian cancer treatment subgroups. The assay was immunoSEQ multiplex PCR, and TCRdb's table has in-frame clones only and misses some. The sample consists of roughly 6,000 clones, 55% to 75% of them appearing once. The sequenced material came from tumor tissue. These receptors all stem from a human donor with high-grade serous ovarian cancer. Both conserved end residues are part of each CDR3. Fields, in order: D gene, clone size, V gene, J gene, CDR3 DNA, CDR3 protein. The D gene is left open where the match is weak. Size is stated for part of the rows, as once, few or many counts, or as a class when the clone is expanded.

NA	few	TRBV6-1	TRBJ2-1	TGTGCCAGCAGTGAAGCAGGCCGATCCTACAATGAGCAGTTCTTC	CASSEAGRSYNEQFF
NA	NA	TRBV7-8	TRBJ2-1	TGTGCCAGCAGCGTCATCCCTCGGGGCAGCCCCTACAATGAGCAGTTCTTC	CASSVIPRGSPYNEQFF
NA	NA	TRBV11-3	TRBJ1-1	TGTGCCAGCATCGCGGGGAGGGACACTGAAGCTTTCTTT	CASIAGRDTEAFF
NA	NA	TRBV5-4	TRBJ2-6	TGTGCCAGCAGCTCTCGCGAGGCCAACGTCCTGACTTTC	CASSSREANVLTF
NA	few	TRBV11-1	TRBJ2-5	TGTGCCAGCAGCCTAACTATGGGGCAAGAGACCCAGTACTTC	CASSLTMGQETQYF
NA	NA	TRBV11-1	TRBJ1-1	TGTGCCAGCAGCCCGGGGGTCTATGCAGCTTTCTTT	CASSPGVYAAFF
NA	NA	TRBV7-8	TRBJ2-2	TGTGCCAGCAGCTCGATCCCGGGAGTTGGAAACACCGGGGAGCTGTTTTTT	CASSSIPGVGNTGELFF
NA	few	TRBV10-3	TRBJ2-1	TGTGCCATCAGTGAGTCAAGGGATGAGCAGTTCTTC	CAISESRDEQFF
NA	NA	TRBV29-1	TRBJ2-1	TGCAGCGTTGGGCTGCCCGGCCACAATGAGCAGTTCTTC	CSVGLPGHNEQFF
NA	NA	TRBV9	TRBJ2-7	TGTGCCAGCAGCGTAGGGGGGACGGGATACGAGCAGTACTTC	CASSVGGTGYEQYF
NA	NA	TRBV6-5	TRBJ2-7	TGTGCCAGCAGTTCAACAGGAAGGGGTCACGAGCAGTACTTC	CASSSTGRGHEQYF
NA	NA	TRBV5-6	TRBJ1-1	TGTGCCAGCAACAAAGTCGGATGGGGTTGGACTGAAGCTTTCTTT	CASNKVGWGWTEAFF
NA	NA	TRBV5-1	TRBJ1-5	TGCGCCAGCAGCTTGGATTTCAATCAGCCCCAGCATTTT	CASSLDFNQPQHF
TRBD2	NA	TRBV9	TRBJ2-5	TGTGCCAGCAGCGAACTAGCGTTCAGAGAGGCCCAGTACTTC	CASSELAFREAQYF
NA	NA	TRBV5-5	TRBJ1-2	TGTGCCAGCAGCAAGATTGTGCAAACACGGGGTGTCTATGGCTACACCTTC	CASSKIVQTRGVYGYTF
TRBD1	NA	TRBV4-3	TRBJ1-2	TGCGCCAGCAGCCATAAGGGGGCCTCGGTGGGCTATGGCTACACCTTC	CASSHKGASVGYGYTF
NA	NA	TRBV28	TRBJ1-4	TGTGCCAGCAGCCCCGTTTGGGGCTTAGGTGAAAAACTGTTTTTT	CASSPVWGLGEKLFF
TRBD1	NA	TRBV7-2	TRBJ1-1	TGTGCCAGCAGCCGACAGGGACACACTGAAGCTTTCTTT	CASSRQGHTEAFF
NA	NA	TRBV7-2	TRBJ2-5	TGTGCCAGCAGCTTAGTTAAGGAGGCGACCCAGTACTTC	CASSLVKEATQYF
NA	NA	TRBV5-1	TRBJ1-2	TGCGCCAGCAGCTACCCGGGGAGCAACTATGGCTACACCTTC	CASSYPGSNYGYTF
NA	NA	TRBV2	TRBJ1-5	TGTGCCAGCACGGCCGCTAATAGCAATCAGCCCCAGCATTTT	CASTAANSNQPQHF
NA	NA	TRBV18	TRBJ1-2	TGTGCCAGCTCACCGGCAGATAACTATGGCTACACCTTC	CASSPADNYGYTF
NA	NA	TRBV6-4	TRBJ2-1	TGTGCCAGCAGTGAAGGGGGGAGGTCAGAGCAGTTCTTC	CASSEGGRSEQFF
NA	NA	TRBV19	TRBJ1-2	TGTGCCAGTAGTCCCCAGTACTATGGCTACACCTTC	CASSPQYYGYTF
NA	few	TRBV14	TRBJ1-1	TGTGCCAGCAGCCAATTTTCGGCGGCGGACACTGAAGCTTTCTTT	CASSQFSAADTEAFF
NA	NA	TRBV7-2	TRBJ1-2	TGTGCCAGCAGCCCTAGAGGGAGCCTTTATGGCTACACCTTC	CASSPRGSLYGYTF
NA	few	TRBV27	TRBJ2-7	TGTGCCAGCAGTTTCAGACAGTTCCACGAGCAGTACTTC	CASSFRQFHEQYF
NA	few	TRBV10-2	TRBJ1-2	TGCGCCAGCAGTGAACGGGTCGGAGGCTACACCTTC	CASSERVGGYTF
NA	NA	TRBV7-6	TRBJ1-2	TGTGCCAGCAGCCCTGGGGTCTATGGCTACACCTTC	CASSPGVYGYTF
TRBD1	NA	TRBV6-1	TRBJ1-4	TGTGCCAGCAGGAAGGGACAGGGTAATGAAAAACTGTTTTTT	CASRKGQGNEKLFF
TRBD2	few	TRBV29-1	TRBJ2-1	TGCAGCGCCGGGGGGGAATCCCTACGGCAGTTCTTC	CSAGGESLRQFF
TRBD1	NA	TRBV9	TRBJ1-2	TGTGCCAGCAGCGCGGACAGGAGGTATGGCTACACCTTC	CASSADRRYGYTF
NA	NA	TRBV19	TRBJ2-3	TGTGCCAGTATGAGGGGCGATCATACGCAGTATTTT	CASMRGDHTQYF
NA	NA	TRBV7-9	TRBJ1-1	TGTGCCAGCAGCTTCACCTCACAGGGTGAGGCTTTCTTT	CASSFTSQGEAFF
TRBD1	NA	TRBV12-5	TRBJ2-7	TGTGCTAGTGCCCAGGACAGGGGCTCCTACGAGCAGTACTTC	CASAQDRGSYEQYF
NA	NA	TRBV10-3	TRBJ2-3	TGTGCCATCAGTGAGTCAACAGATACGCAGTATTTT	CAISESTDTQYF
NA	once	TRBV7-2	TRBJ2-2	TGTGCCAGCAGCTTAATGATAGGAGGGATCGGGGAGCTGTTTTTT	CASSLMIGGIGELFF
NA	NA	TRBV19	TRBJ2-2	TGTGCCAGTATTAACGCTGCGGCCGGGGAGCTGTTTTTT	CASINAAAGELFF
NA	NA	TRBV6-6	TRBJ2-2	TGTGCCAGCAGTTACCGAACCGGGGAGCTGTTTTTT	CASSYRTGELFF
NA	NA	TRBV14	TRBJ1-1	TGTGCCAGCAGCCAAGAGTTTGGAAGAAACACTGAAGCTTTCTTT	CASSQEFGRNTEAFF
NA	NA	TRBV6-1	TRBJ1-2	TGTGCCAGCGCCGAACAGGGAGCCGACTATGGCTACACCTTC	CASAEQGADYGYTF
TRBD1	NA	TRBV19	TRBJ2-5	TGTGCCACACAACAGGGGTGGCAAGAGACCCAGTACTTC	CATQQGWQETQYF
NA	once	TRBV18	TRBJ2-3	TGTGCCAGCTCACCACCCCCGGGAGATACGCAGTATTTT	CASSPPPGDTQYF
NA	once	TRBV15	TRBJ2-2	TGTGCCACCAGCCCGTTTGGAGGCGGGGAGCTGTTTTTT	CATSPFGGGELFF
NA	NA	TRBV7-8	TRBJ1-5	TGTGCCAGCAGCTTTGGGCGGGGGCTGGGCAATCAGCCCCAGCATTTT	CASSFGRGLGNQPQHF
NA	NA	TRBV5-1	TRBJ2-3	TGCGCCAGCAGCGAAGGGACGGCAGCAGATACGCAGTATTTT	CASSEGTAADTQYF
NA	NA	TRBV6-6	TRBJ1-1	TGTGCCAGCAGTCGCCCCGGACAGCTGAACACTGAAGCTTTCTTT	CASSRPGQLNTEAFF
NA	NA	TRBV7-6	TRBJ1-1	TGTGCCAGCAGCTTTTCGGGGGGGGTCACTGAAGCTTTCTTT	CASSFSGGVTEAFF
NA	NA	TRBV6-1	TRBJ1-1	TGTGCCAGCAGTGAAGCGCCAGGGGTCACTGAAGCTTTCTTT	CASSEAPGVTEAFF
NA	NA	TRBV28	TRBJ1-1	TGTGCCAGCAGTTGGAGCACTGAAGCTTTCTTT	CASSWSTEAFF
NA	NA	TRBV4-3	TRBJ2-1	TGCGCCAGCAGCCAAGATCAGGACCTTCCGCCGTTCTTC	CASSQDQDLPPFF
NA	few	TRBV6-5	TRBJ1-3	TGTGCCAGCAGTTACTCGAGTAAGGGAAACACCATATATTTT	CASSYSSKGNTIYF
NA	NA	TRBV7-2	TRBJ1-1	TGTGCCAGCAGACCCGCCCTCGCCGGGAACACTGAAGCTTTCTTT	CASRPALAGNTEAFF
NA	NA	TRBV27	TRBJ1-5	TGTGCCAGCAGTCCAGAAGGGGTCCATCAGCCCCAGCATTTT	CASSPEGVHQPQHF
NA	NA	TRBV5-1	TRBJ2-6	TGCGCCAGCAGCCCGGCGGCCCTAACAGTGTTCAAGGTCCTGACTTTC	CASSPAALTVFKVLTF
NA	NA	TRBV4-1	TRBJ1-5	TGCGCCAGCAGCCAAGACAGGGAGGATCAGCCCCAGCATTTT	CASSQDREDQPQHF
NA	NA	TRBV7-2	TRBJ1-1	TGTGCCAGCAGCTTTTTCTCGGTGAACACTGAAGCTTTCTTT	CASSFFSVNTEAFF